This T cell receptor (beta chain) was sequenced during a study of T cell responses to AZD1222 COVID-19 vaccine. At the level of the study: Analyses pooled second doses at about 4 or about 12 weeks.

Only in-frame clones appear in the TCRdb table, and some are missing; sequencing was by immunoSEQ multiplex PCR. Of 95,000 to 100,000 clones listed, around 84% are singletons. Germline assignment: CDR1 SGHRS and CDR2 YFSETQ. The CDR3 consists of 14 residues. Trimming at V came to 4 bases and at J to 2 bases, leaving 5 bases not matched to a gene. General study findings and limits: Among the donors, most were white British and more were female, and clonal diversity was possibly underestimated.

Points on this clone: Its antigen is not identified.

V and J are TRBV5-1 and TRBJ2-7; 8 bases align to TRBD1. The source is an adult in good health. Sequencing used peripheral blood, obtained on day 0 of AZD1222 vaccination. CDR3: CASSGRTGTYEQYF. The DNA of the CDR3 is TGCGCCAGCAGCGGTCGGACAGGGACCTACGAGCAGTACTTC.